One and the same sample provided the 25 T cell receptor beta chains below, sequenced in a study of blood T cell repertoires in COVID-19. The assay was immunoSEQ multiplex PCR, and TCRdb's table has in-frame clones only and misses some. The sample carries fewer than 150,000 clones, around 87% recorded once. The sample was peripheral blood. Receptor source: a woman in her 40s with acute or convalescent COVID-19.

This rearrangement joins TRBV7-3 to TRBJ2-1, with D maybe TRBD1 (6 bases). Germline lookup yields CDR1 SGHTA and CDR2 FQGTGA. The CDR3 runs 15 residues. Trimming cost V 5 bases and J 5 bases, with 16 bases left between them. CDR3 sequence (DNA): TGTGCCAGCAGCCCTACAGGGCAGATTAACAATGAGCAGTTCTTC. It codes for CASSPTGQINNEQFF. Based on the CDR3 plus reference TRBV7-3 and TRBJ2-1, the full variable domain is GAGVSQTPSNKVTEKGKYVELRCDPISGHTALYWYRQSLGQGPEFLIYFQGTGAADDSGLPNDRFFAVRPEGSVSTLKIQRTERGDSAVYLCASSPTGQINNEQFFGPGTRLTVL.

This chain links TRBV5-6 with TRBJ2-5, with 7 bases matching TRBD2. Germline values: CDR1 SGHDT, CDR2 YYEEEE. Germline trimming cut 4 bases from V and 2 bases from J; bases unmatched to any gene: 11. CDR3 length: 16 residues. The CDR3 here is CASSLPGSSGQETQYF. The CDR3 DNA sequence: TGTGCCAGCAGCCTCCCCGGGTCTAGCGGTCAAGAGACCCAGTACTTC.

The rearrangement uses TRBV19 and TRBJ2-1; D perhaps matches TRBD2 (6 bases). The CDR3 has 14 amino acids. CDR1 LNHDA and CDR2 SQIVND come from the germline V gene (reference sequence). The V and J ends lost 2 bases and 3 bases respectively, with 8 bases between them. The CDR3 region is CASSIPGSYNEQFF. Here the CDR3 DNA reads TGTGCCAGTAGTATACCCGGGAGCTACAATGAGCAGTTCTTC.

This clone was picked up a small number of times. The gene calls are TRBV20-1 and TRBJ1-1; D is undetermined. CDR1 DFQATT and CDR2 SNEGSKA come from the germline V gene (reference sequence). This CDR3 region has 11 residues. The ends were cut back, 6 bases at V and 13 bases at J, with 18 bases in the middle. CDR3 bases: TGCAGTGCGAAACCTGGGCAGGAGGATTTCTTT. Translating gives CSAKPGQEDFF.

V is TRBV7-2 and J is TRBJ1-2; no clear D gene. The V end lost 0 bases, the J end lost 4 bases, and 6 bases lay between the germline ends. This CDR3 region has 13 residues. The germline gives CDR1 SGHTA, CDR2 FQGNSA. CDR3 protein: CASSLARGYGYTF. The CDR3 DNA is TGTGCCAGCAGCTTAGCGCGGGGCTATGGCTACACCTTC.

The chain links TRBV6-5 to TRBJ2-7; TRBD1 matches 7 bases. V lost 5 bases and J lost 4; bases outside the gene matches: 5. Germline assignment: CDR1 MNHEY and CDR2 SVGAGI. The CDR3 has 13 residues. CDR3 protein: CASSPGGIYEQYF. CDR3 DNA: TGTGCCAGCAGTCCAGGGGGTATTTACGAGCAGTACTTC.

This clone has a single count. The chain joins TRBV6-2 or TRBV6-3 to TRBJ1-4; a possible D gene is TRBD1 (6 bases). V was pared by 6 bases and J by 7 bases, with 18 bases between. This CDR3 is built from 15 residues. Per the germline V gene, CDR1 is MNHEY and CDR2 is SVGEGT. The chain's CDR3 is CASSPTGGLTEKLFF. The CDR3 nucleotides are TGTGCCAGCAGCCCGACGGGGGGGCTTACTGAAAAACTGTTTTTT.

This clone has only one observation. The V gene is TRBV2, the J gene TRBJ1-1, with unresolved D. Between the trimmed V and J ends, which lost 4 bases and 0 bases, there was a span of 6 bases. This CDR3 region has 13 residues. CDR1 and CDR2 from the germline V gene are SNHLY and FYNNEI. CDR3 nucleotide sequence: TGTGCCAGCAGTGTGGAGTTGAACACTGAAGCTTTCTTT. The encoded protein is CASSVELNTEAFF. The full variable domain, completed using reference TRBV2 and TRBJ1-1, is EPEVTQTPSHQVTQMGQEVILRCVPISNHLYFYWYRQILGQKVEFLVSFYNNEISEKSEIFDDQFSVERPDGSNFTLKIRSTKLEDSAMYFCASSVELNTEAFFGQGTRLTVV.

This chain joins TRBV12-2 and TRBJ2-2; no check of the table's D call, TRBD1, against the DNA was made. TRBV12-2 is tagged as a pseudogene. CDR3 size: 14 residues. The chain's CDR3 is CASPRDKSTGELFF. The CDR3 coding sequence is TGTGCAAGCCCCCGGGACAAATCCACCGGGGAGCTGTTTTTT.

The V gene is TRBV4-1, the J gene TRBJ2-7; TRBD1 might be the D (5 bases). V shed 0 bases and J shed 2 bases, with 11 bases lying between them. The CDR3 length is 15 residues. Germline CDR1 reads MGHRA; CDR2 reads YSYEKL. CDR3 DNA: TGCGCCAGCAGCCAAGATCAGGGCAGGGCCTACGAGCAGTACTTC. As protein: CASSQDQGRAYEQYF.

Here the CDR3 reads CASSRRDGRASPDTQYF. The CDR3 bases are TGTGCCAGCAGCCGACGGGACGGGAGGGCCTCCCCAGATACGCAGTATTTT. The chain couples TRBV11-3 to TRBJ2-3, with 8 bases matching TRBD2. J was trimmed by 4 bases and V by 5 bases; bases with no gene match: 14. The length of the CDR3 is 17 residues. Germline V lookup: CDR1 SGHNT, CDR2 YENEEA.

The chain is built from TRBV5-1 and TRBJ1-4; unclear D gene. This CDR3 contains 14 residues. Germline V gene lookup returns CDR1 SGHRS and CDR2 YFSETQ. The V and J ends lost 0 bases and 4 bases respectively, with 7 bases between them. CDR3 DNA: TGCGCCAGCAGCTTGGCCTCTGTTAATGAAAAACTGTTTTTT. Translated, it gives CASSLASVNEKLFF. Combining the CDR3 with reference TRBV5-1 and TRBJ1-4 gives the whole variable domain KAGVTQTPRYLIKTRGQQVTLSCSPISGHRSVSWYQQTPGQGLQFLFEYFSETQRNKGNFPGRFSGRQFSNSRSEMNVSTLELGDSALYLCASSLASVNEKLFFGSGTQLSVL.

V and J are TRBV7-8 and TRBJ1-4; 7 bases align to TRBD1. The CDR3 consists of 16 residues. The V segment lost 1 base and the J segment 0 bases; nucleotides outside the gene matches: 2. From germline, CDR1 is SGHVS and CDR2 FQNEAQ. The CDR3 spells CASSLDRGTTNEKLFF. The CDR3 nucleotides read TGTGCCAGCAGCTTAGACAGGGGTACAACTAATGAAAAACTGTTTTTT.

The chain is built from TRBV5-1 and TRBJ1-2, with 12 bases that match TRBD1. J gave up 5 bases and V 5 bases, and 7 bases lay outside the gene matches. Germline lookup yields CDR1 SGHRS and CDR2 YFSETQ. This CDR3 has 15 amino acids. CDR3 in amino acids: CASRTGTGGAYGYTF. CDR3 DNA: TGCGCCAGCAGAACAGGGACAGGGGGCGCGTATGGCTACACCTTC.

The chain is built from TRBV30 and TRBJ1-2, with TRBD1 matching over 10 bases. This CDR3 has 13 amino acids. V shed 3 bases, J shed 7 bases, and the junction held 5 bases outside the gene matches. Germline CDR1 is GTSNPN and CDR2 is SVGIG (reference sequence). CDR3 bases: TGTGCCTGGAGCCGACAGGGGGCGGGTGGCTACACCTTC. This encodes CAWSRQGAGGYTF. Based on the CDR3 plus reference TRBV30 and TRBJ1-2, the full variable domain is SQTIHQWPATLVQPVGSPLSLECTVEGTSNPNLYWYRQAAGRGLQLLFYSVGIGQISSEVPQNLSASRPQDRQFILSSKKLLLSDSGFYLCAWSRQGAGGYTFGSGTRLTVV.

The chain couples TRBV27 to TRBJ2-5; 8 nucleotides align to TRBD1. Trimming cost V 2 bases and J 5 bases; bases outside gene matches: 7. The CDR3 runs 15 residues. CDR1 and CDR2 (germline): MNHEY, SMNVEV (reference sequence). The CDR3 is CASSLQRDRRETQYF. In DNA form, the CDR3 reads TGTGCCAGCAGTTTACAAAGGGACAGGAGGGAGACCCAGTACTTC.

The genes are TRBV19 and TRBJ1-2; tentatively, D is TRBD1 (6 bases). Per germline, CDR1 LNHDA and CDR2 SQIVND (reference sequence). V was cut by 6 bases and J by 4 bases, with 18 bases left in between. The CDR3 is 15 residues long. CDR3 sequence: CASSYRGARGYGYTF. The CDR3 DNA follows: TGTGCCAGTAGCTACCGGGGGGCCCGGGGCTATGGCTACACCTTC.

A word on this clone: Other nucleotide sequences in the sample specify the same CDR3. The chain joins TRBV30 to TRBJ2-7; no clear D. The CDR3 extends over 12 amino acids. The V gene lost 2 bases and the J gene lost 2 bases, with 7 bases spanning the gap. Germline-derived CDR1 and CDR2 are GTSNPN and SVGIG (reference sequence). The DNA of the CDR3 is TGTGCCTGGAGTCCAGGCACCTACGAGCAGTACTTC. This codes for CAWSPGTYEQYF. Using reference TRBV30 and TRBJ2-7 for the parts outside the CDR3, the full variable domain is SQTIHQWPATLVQPVGSPLSLECTVEGTSNPNLYWYRQAAGRGLQLLFYSVGIGQISSEVPQNLSASRPQDRQFILSSKKLLLSDSGFYLCAWSPGTYEQYFGPGTRLTVT.

The rearrangement joins TRBV30 to TRBJ2-4, with D uncertain. Germline CDR1 GTSNPN, CDR2 SVGIG (reference sequence). The length of the CDR3 is 14 residues. V dropped 0 bases and J dropped 9 bases, with 15 bases sitting between them. The CDR3 spells CAWSVLARTPIQYF. The CDR3 region has the DNA TGTGCCTGGAGTGTACTGGCTAGAACCCCCATTCAGTACTTC.

The chain links TRBV24-1 to TRBJ1-2; 11 nucleotides match TRBD1. The CDR3 covers 15 residues. The ends lost 4 bases at V and 2 bases at J; junction bases unmatched: 2. Per germline, CDR1 KGHDR and CDR2 SFDVKD. The CDR3 is CATSDRTGGNYGYTF. CDR3 DNA sequence: TGTGCCACCAGTGACAGGACAGGGGGCAACTATGGCTACACCTTC.

J is TRBJ1-1 and V is TRBV19; D may be TRBD1 (6 bases). The CDR3 consists of 14 residues. Germline V lookup: CDR1 LNHDA, CDR2 SQIVND (reference sequence). The germline V and J ends were trimmed by 1 base and 4 bases, with 10 bases remaining between them. In nucleotides, the CDR3 is TGTGCCAGTAGTATAGCAGCCAGGGGCACTGAAGCTTTCTTT. Its translation: CASSIAARGTEAFF.

This clone was detected a few times. V usage is TRBV5-5 and J usage is TRBJ1-2; D not resolved. The CDR3 spans 14 residues. CDR1 is SGHKS and CDR2 is YYEKEE in the germline V gene (reference sequence). Trimming removed 1 base at V and 0 bases at J, with 7 bases between. DNA for the CDR3: TGTGCCAGCAGCTTGACAAGTACTAACTATGGCTACACCTTC. Residues: CASSLTSTNYGYTF. The whole variable domain, remainder taken from reference TRBV5-5 and TRBJ1-2, is DAGVTQSPTHLIKTRGQQVTLRCSPISGHKSVSWYQQVLGQGPQFIFQYYEKEERGRGNFPDRFSARQFPNYSSELNVNALLLGDSALYLCASSLTSTNYGYTFGSGTRLTVV.

This clone was seen a handful of times. V gene TRBV6-5 combines with J gene TRBJ2-5; 8 bases line up with TRBD1. The CDR3 is 13 residues long. CDR1 and CDR2 from the germline V gene are MNHEY and SVGAGI. Trimming removed 6 bases from V and 5 bases from J; junction bases left unmatched: 5. The CDR3, as DNA: TGTGCCAGCAGATGGGACAGGAGGGAGACCCAGTACTTC. Amino acid sequence: CASRWDRRETQYF.

Only one count was recorded for this clone. The chain carries TRBV6-6 and TRBJ2-7; unclear D gene. V lost 0 bases and J 3 bases, leaving 3 bases between the germline ends. The CDR3 length is 12 residues. Per germline, CDR1 MNHNY and CDR2 SVGAGI (reference sequence). The CDR3 coding sequence is TGTGCCAGCAGTTACTCGAGCTACGAGCAGTACTTC. Its protein product is CASSYSSYEQYF.

The rearrangement uses TRBV19 and TRBJ1-2; 9 positions match TRBD1. V gave up 7 bases and J gave up 6 bases; unmatched junction bases: 6. The CDR3 is 13 residues long. CDR1 and CDR2 (germline): LNHDA, SQIVND (reference sequence). The CDR3 sequence is CASTRDRVNGYTF. The CDR3, as DNA: TGTGCCAGTACTAGGGACAGGGTTAATGGCTACACCTTC.